A selection of T cell receptor beta chains follows, all from one sample in a study of T cell responses to AZD1222 COVID-19 vaccine. Only in-frame clones appear in the TCRdb table, and some are missing; sequencing was by immunoSEQ multiplex PCR. Here the sample spans about 140,000 clones, about 90% being singletons. Sequenced here: peripheral blood, sampled on day 0 of AZD1222 vaccination. The receptors were sampled from an adult in good health. Both conserved end residues are part of each CDR3. D genes are given only for firm matches. The size field is filled for only some rows; it gives once, few, many or a size class.

V gene: TRBV4-1; J gene: TRBJ2-7; clone size: NA; D gene: TRBD1; CDR3 protein: CASSQAPTGESHEQYF; CDR3 DNA: TGCGCCAGCAGCCAAGCTCCGACAGGGGAATCCCACGAGCAGTACTTC
V gene: TRBV7-6; J gene: TRBJ2-2; clone size: NA; D gene: NA; CDR3 protein: CASSLVGNTGELFF; CDR3 DNA: TGTGCCAGCAGCTTAGTCGGGAACACCGGGGAGCTGTTTTTT
V gene: TRBV30; J gene: TRBJ1-5; clone size: NA; D gene: TRBD1; CDR3 protein: CAWGQGKFLGNQPQHF; CDR3 DNA: TGTGCCTGGGGACAGGGAAAGTTTTTGGGCAATCAGCCCCAGCATTTT
V gene: TRBV6-2/TRBV6-3; J gene: TRBJ1-1; clone size: NA; D gene: NA; CDR3 protein: CASSPGLEAFF; CDR3 DNA: TGTGCCAGCAGCCCGGGCCTTGAAGCTTTCTTT
V gene: TRBV6-2/TRBV6-3; J gene: TRBJ2-5; clone size: NA; D gene: TRBD1; CDR3 protein: CASSYPQGIQETQYF; CDR3 DNA: TGTGCCAGCAGTTACCCACAGGGGATCCAAGAGACCCAGTACTTC
V gene: TRBV5-4; J gene: TRBJ1-2; clone size: NA; D gene: NA; CDR3 protein: CASSLEGGMYGYTF; CDR3 DNA: TGTGCCAGCAGCTTGGAGGGAGGAATGTATGGCTACACCTTC
V gene: TRBV6-4; J gene: TRBJ2-6; clone size: few; D gene: NA; CDR3 protein: CASSDSGVGSGANVLTF; CDR3 DNA: TGTGCCAGCAGTGACTCAGGGGTCGGCTCTGGGGCCAACGTCCTGACTTTC
V gene: TRBV5-1; J gene: TRBJ2-7; clone size: NA; D gene: NA; CDR3 protein: CASSLVSRTDLYEQYF; CDR3 DNA: TGCGCCAGCAGCTTGGTATCACGGACAGACCTCTACGAGCAGTACTTC
V gene: TRBV28; J gene: TRBJ1-1; clone size: NA; D gene: NA; CDR3 protein: CASSTMDTEAFF; CDR3 DNA: TGTGCCAGCAGTACAATGGACACTGAAGCTTTCTTT
V gene: TRBV9; J gene: TRBJ1-2; clone size: NA; D gene: NA; CDR3 protein: CASSVADSNYGYTF; CDR3 DNA: TGTGCCAGCAGCGTAGCGGACAGTAACTATGGCTACACCTTC
V gene: TRBV7-8; J gene: TRBJ1-5; clone size: NA; D gene: NA; CDR3 protein: CASSPGDGQPQHF; CDR3 DNA: TGTGCCAGCAGCCCCGGGGACGGGCAGCCCCAGCATTTT
V gene: TRBV6-5; J gene: TRBJ1-1; clone size: NA; D gene: NA; CDR3 protein: CASSYDGNPNTEAFF; CDR3 DNA: TGTGCCAGCAGTTACGACGGAAATCCGAACACTGAAGCTTTCTTT
V gene: TRBV7-2; J gene: TRBJ2-7; clone size: NA; D gene: NA; CDR3 protein: CASSLGFYEQYF; CDR3 DNA: TGTGCCAGCAGCTTAGGGTTCTACGAGCAGTACTTC
V gene: TRBV4-2; J gene: TRBJ1-3; clone size: NA; D gene: TRBD1; CDR3 protein: CASSQESLRTGRIQSGNTIYF; CDR3 DNA: TGTGCCAGCAGCCAAGAATCCCTCCGGACAGGGAGGATTCAATCCGGAAACACCATATATTTT
V gene: TRBV5-5; J gene: TRBJ1-3; clone size: NA; D gene: NA; CDR3 protein: CASSLASGNTIYF; CDR3 DNA: TGTGCCAGCAGCTTGGCGAGCGGAAACACCATATATTTT
V gene: TRBV7-9; J gene: TRBJ2-5; clone size: NA; D gene: NA; CDR3 protein: CASSPVTEGETQYF; CDR3 DNA: TGTGCCAGCAGCCCAGTCACGGAGGGAGAGACCCAGTACTTC
V gene: TRBV7-2; J gene: TRBJ1-5; clone size: NA; D gene: NA; CDR3 protein: CASSLGQALAQPQHF; CDR3 DNA: TGTGCCAGCAGCTTGGGCCAAGCCCTCGCTCAGCCCCAGCATTTT
V gene: TRBV5-8; J gene: TRBJ1-2; clone size: NA; D gene: NA; CDR3 protein: CASSLNLGWISGYTF; CDR3 DNA: TGTGCCAGCAGCCTAAATCTCGGGTGGATAAGTGGCTACACCTTC
V gene: TRBV15; J gene: TRBJ2-1; clone size: once; D gene: NA; CDR3 protein: CATSREGDEQFF; CDR3 DNA: TGTGCCACCAGCAGAGAGGGGGATGAGCAGTTCTTC
V gene: TRBV6-5; J gene: TRBJ2-1; clone size: NA; D gene: TRBD2; CDR3 protein: CASRALAGSQNEQFF; CDR3 DNA: TGTGCCAGCAGGGCCCTAGCGGGGTCCCAGAATGAGCAGTTCTTC
V gene: TRBV28; J gene: TRBJ2-7; clone size: NA; D gene: TRBD1; CDR3 protein: CASSLLGTGLYEQYF; CDR3 DNA: TGTGCCAGCAGTTTATTAGGGACAGGACTCTACGAGCAGTACTTC
V gene: TRBV30; J gene: TRBJ2-2; clone size: NA; D gene: NA; CDR3 protein: CAWRDSTTGELFF; CDR3 DNA: TGTGCCTGGAGGGACAGTACCACCGGGGAGCTGTTTTTT
V gene: TRBV5-4; J gene: TRBJ1-2; clone size: NA; D gene: NA; CDR3 protein: CASSPTATGVGGYTF; CDR3 DNA: TGTGCCAGCAGCCCCACTGCGACGGGCGTCGGTGGCTACACCTTC
V gene: TRBV6-1; J gene: TRBJ1-5; clone size: once; D gene: NA; CDR3 protein: CASSEAWNRRNQPQHF; CDR3 DNA: TGTGCCAGCAGTGAAGCGTGGAACAGGCGAAATCAGCCCCAGCATTTT
V gene: TRBV2; J gene: TRBJ2-1; clone size: NA; D gene: NA; CDR3 protein: CASSEAQRSYNEQFF; CDR3 DNA: TGTGCCAGCAGTGAAGCACAGAGATCCTACAATGAGCAGTTCTTC
V gene: TRBV4-1; J gene: TRBJ1-1; clone size: NA; D gene: NA; CDR3 protein: CASQLQGGTEAFF; CDR3 DNA: TGCGCCAGCCAACTCCAGGGAGGCACTGAAGCTTTCTTT
V gene: TRBV28; J gene: TRBJ2-7; clone size: NA; D gene: TRBD2; CDR3 protein: CASSTRAGGPRGFDWEQYF; CDR3 DNA: TGTGCCAGCAGTACCCGAGCGGGAGGTCCCCGTGGTTTTGATTGGGAGCAGTACTTC
V gene: TRBV9; J gene: TRBJ2-5; clone size: NA; D gene: NA; CDR3 protein: CASSVDLETQYF; CDR3 DNA: TGTGCCAGCAGCGTAGACTTAGAGACCCAGTACTTC
V gene: TRBV3-1/TRBV3-2; J gene: TRBJ1-1; clone size: NA; D gene: TRBD1; CDR3 protein: CASSQRGLGTEAFF; CDR3 DNA: TGTGCCAGCAGCCAAAGGGGGCTAGGCACTGAAGCTTTCTTT
V gene: TRBV7-2; J gene: TRBJ1-2; clone size: NA; D gene: TRBD1; CDR3 protein: CASSLGGQGASGYTF; CDR3 DNA: TGTGCCAGCAGCTTAGGGGGACAGGGGGCATCTGGCTACACCTTC
V gene: TRBV6-5; J gene: TRBJ2-3; clone size: NA; D gene: NA; CDR3 protein: CASSFSVADTQYF; CDR3 DNA: TGTGCCAGCAGTTTTAGCGTCGCAGATACGCAGTATTTT
V gene: TRBV12-3/TRBV12-4; J gene: TRBJ1-5; clone size: once; D gene: NA; CDR3 protein: CASSLEGQPQHF; CDR3 DNA: TGTGCCAGCAGTTTAGAGGGTCAGCCCCAGCATTTT
V gene: TRBV19; J gene: TRBJ1-1; clone size: NA; D gene: NA; CDR3 protein: CASRKAGMNTEAFF; CDR3 DNA: TGTGCCAGTAGAAAGGCGGGGATGAACACTGAAGCTTTCTTT
V gene: TRBV7-8; J gene: TRBJ2-3; clone size: few; D gene: NA; CDR3 protein: CASSLAGGPTDTQYF; CDR3 DNA: TGTGCCAGCAGCTTAGCGGGGGGACCCACAGATACGCAGTATTTT
V gene: TRBV30; J gene: TRBJ2-2; clone size: NA; D gene: TRBD1; CDR3 protein: CAWGQGIGELFF; CDR3 DNA: TGTGCCTGGGGACAGGGGATCGGGGAGCTGTTTTTT
V gene: TRBV18; J gene: TRBJ1-1; clone size: NA; D gene: NA; CDR3 protein: CASSPAGGASNTEAFF; CDR3 DNA: TGTGCCAGCTCACCCGCGGGTGGGGCGTCGAACACTGAAGCTTTCTTT
V gene: TRBV2; J gene: TRBJ1-6; clone size: NA; D gene: NA; CDR3 protein: CASRDDYNSPLHF; CDR3 DNA: TGTGCCAGCAGGGATGACTACAATTCACCCCTCCACTTT
V gene: TRBV9; J gene: TRBJ1-2; clone size: NA; D gene: NA; CDR3 protein: CASSVVSNYGYTF; CDR3 DNA: TGTGCCAGCAGCGTAGTGTCCAACTATGGCTACACCTTC
V gene: TRBV7-9; J gene: TRBJ1-1; clone size: NA; D gene: NA; CDR3 protein: CASSLDTAFF; CDR3 DNA: TGTGCCAGCAGCTTAGATACAGCTTTCTTT
V gene: TRBV12-5; J gene: TRBJ1-5; clone size: NA; D gene: NA; CDR3 protein: CASGPEDDKEGYSNQPQHF; CDR3 DNA: TGTGCTAGTGGGCCTGAAGATGACAAGGAGGGTTATAGCAATCAGCCCCAGCATTTT
V gene: TRBV20-1; J gene: TRBJ2-7; clone size: NA; D gene: NA; CDR3 protein: CSASGVGANNYEQYF; CDR3 DNA: TGCAGTGCTAGTGGGGTGGGGGCCAACAACTACGAGCAGTACTTC